This TCR beta chain was recorded in a study of cytomegalovirus exposure and HLA in healthy donors. V gave up 3 bases and J gave up 3 bases; unmatched junction bases: 11. The CDR3 has 18 amino acids. CDR1 and CDR2 from the germline V gene are SGHVS and FQNEAQ. PCR used 60 Vbeta primers and 13 Jbeta primers. This table comes from immunoSEQ multiplex PCR, and its TCRdb copy is limited to in-frame clones, with some not included. Found here are roughly 220,000 clones, approximately 68% of them singletons; the top ten hold about 1.9%. Sequencing was performed on PBMCs. This clonotype originated in a young woman in good health and CMV-seronegative. J is TRBJ2-3 and V is TRBV7-8; 11 bases match TRBD2. Here the CDR3 DNA reads TGTGCCAGCAGCTTCGCCCCCGGGACTAGCGGATCTACAGATACGCAGTATTTT. It codes for CASSFAPGTSGSTDTQYF.